This T cell receptor beta chain was recorded in a study of blood T cells in healthy people across ages. The use of a sample-barcoded 5' primer and a J-beta primer mix characterized a second PCR of about 7 to 12 cycles. Sequencing yielded, for each sample, at least 2.5 million paired-end reads carrying CDR3. TCRdb re-called the 5' RACE reads through MiXCR, storing one row per CDR3 protein. The table has 800,000 to 950,000 distinct CDR3 sequences, about 29% seen once. This clonotype was found many times. This CDR3 contains 15 residues. Germline CDR1 is SQVTM and CDR2 is ANQGSEA. The trim removed 4 bases at V and 2 bases at J, leaving 7 bases unmatched. The sample was also reused in another study, on T cells of mothers and their children. That source reports: The effect of thymic selection on TCR recombination output is similar between related and unrelated pairs.

The sequence was obtained from a woman aged 40 to 55 in good health. The chain joins TRBV29-1 to TRBJ2-3, with TRBD2 matching over 9 bases. The material sequenced was blood. The CDR3 sequence: CSVAASGAYTDTQYF. As DNA, the CDR3 is TGCAGCGTTGCGGCTAGCGGGGCCTACACAGATACGCAGTATTTT.